Below are 23 T cell receptor beta chains sequenced from a single sample in a study of T cells after yellow fever vaccination (dated by TCRdb to the late 2010s). Library creation used 5' RACE. Sequencing was performed on an Illumina NovaSeq 6000. TCRdb ran its own pipeline on the public reads, namely fastp trimming at Q25 and MiXCR clone calling, and kept in-frame beta chains. Rows are unified per CDR3 protein, each entry keeping the most common DNA and genes. Within this sample are hundreds of thousands of distinct CDR3 sequences, with around 19% of them counted one time only. The top ten hold about 18% of the sample. The sample's treatment or condition label is to be understood as: live attenuated yellow fever vaccine strain. This specimen consisted of PBMCs, obtained before the yellow fever booster vaccination. These receptors all come from a man in his late teens or twenties who received the YFV17D yellow fever vaccine.

In DNA form, the CDR3 reads TGTGCCAGCTCTCCAGGACTAGCCGATGAGCAGTTCTTC. It specifies CASSPGLADEQFF. The chain joins TRBV18 to TRBJ2-1; 8 nucleotides match TRBD2. The CDR3 length is 13 residues. The V and J ends lost 6 bases and 8 bases, in that order; junction bases with no gene match: 6. CDR1 KGHSH and CDR2 LQKENI come from the germline V gene.

This clonotype occurred a few times. The chain carries TRBV18 and TRBJ2-3; D not resolved. Looked up from germline, CDR1 is KGHSH and CDR2 is LQKENI. V dropped 1 base and J dropped 4 bases, with 15 bases sitting between them. The CDR3 runs to 16 residues. The CDR3 coding sequence is TGTGCCAGCTCACCACGCCGGGCCGACTGGGCAGATACGCAGTATTTT. Its translation is CASSPRRADWADTQYF.

The rearrangement links TRBV5-1 to TRBJ1-2, with D perhaps matching TRBD1 (5 bases). Germline lookup yields CDR1 SGHRS and CDR2 YFSETQ. Trimming pared 4 bases from V and 8 bases from J, leaving 27 bases between. This CDR3 comprises 17 residues. The chain's CDR3 is CASSPQGLSGLLGGYTF. The CDR3 region has the DNA TGCGCCAGCAGCCCGCAGGGTCTTTCTGGTCTTCTGGGGGGCTACACCTTC.

The chain couples TRBV7-2 to TRBJ2-5, with 8 bases that match TRBD1. V shed 5 bases, J shed 5 bases, and the junction held 7 bases outside the gene matches. Germline CDR1 is SGHTA and CDR2 is FQGNSA. This CDR3 has 14 residues. The DNA of the CDR3 is TGTGCCAGCAGCCGCCGGGACAGGAGTGAGACCCAGTACTTC. Its translation: CASSRRDRSETQYF.

The gene calls are TRBV7-6 and TRBJ2-3; TRBD2 agrees at 8 bases. CDR1 is SGHVS, CDR2 FNYEAQ, per germline. The V gene end was trimmed by 5 bases and the J gene end by 1 base; junction bases not matched to a gene: 2. CDR3 length: 14 amino acids. The DNA of the CDR3 is TGTGCCAGCAGCGCACTAGCGGGCACAGATACGCAGTATTTT. Its protein is CASSALAGTDTQYF.

This clonotype was seen a few times. The CDR3 bases are TGTGCCGCAGCTCTGGCGGGGGGCGGGAATGAGCAGTTCTTC. This sequence encodes CAAALAGGGNEQFF. V and J are TRBV10-3 and TRBJ2-1; 8 bases align to TRBD2. The CDR3 covers 14 residues. Germline loops: CDR1 ENHRY, CDR2 SYGVKD. V was pared by 11 bases and J by 7 bases, with 13 bases of the junction left unmatched.

There are a few counts of this clonotype. The rearrangement joins TRBV10-2 to TRBJ2-5, with D tentatively TRBD2 (5 bases). V gave up 3 bases and J gave up 5 bases, with 10 bases separating them. The CDR3 contains 13 residues. Germline V gene data show CDR1 as WSHSY and CDR2 as SAAADI. The CDR3 protein is CASSDLAGETQYF. The CDR3, as DNA: TGCGCCAGCAGTGATCTAGCAGGTGAGACCCAGTACTTC.

The chain links TRBV5-1 to TRBJ2-6; perhaps TRBD1 as D (6 bases). The CDR3 has 16 amino acids. Trimming left V 4 bases short and J 1 base short, with 12 bases between. CDR1 SGHRS and CDR2 YFSETQ come from the germline V gene. The CDR3 region is CASSTGQISGANVLTF. The CDR3 DNA reads TGCGCCAGCAGCACGGGACAAATATCTGGGGCCAACGTCCTGACTTTC.

V gene TRBV18 combines with J gene TRBJ2-3; D is perhaps TRBD1 (6 bases). The germline V gene has CDR1 KGHSH and CDR2 LQKENI. The CDR3 covers 15 residues. Trimming stripped 3 bases from V and 5 bases from J, with 15 bases between. Here the CDR3 reads CASSPEGWGQDTQYF. CDR3 DNA: TGTGCCAGCTCACCCGAAGGTTGGGGGCAAGATACGCAGTATTTT.

V is TRBV7-2 and J is TRBJ2-1; 11 positions agree with TRBD2. Germline loops: CDR1 SGHTA, CDR2 FQGNSA. The V gene end was trimmed by 5 bases and the J gene end by 6 bases; junction bases not matched to a gene: 15. This CDR3 has 18 amino acids. CDR3 bases: TGTGCCAGCAGCACCCCCGGGTCACTAGCGGGGGAATTCAATGAGCAGTTCTTC. It is translated as CASSTPGSLAGEFNEQFF.

This clonotype showed up many times. This sequence joins TRBV11-1 and TRBJ2-7; 9 bases are a match to TRBD1. The CDR3 length is 13 residues. CDR1 is SGHAT and CDR2 is FQDESV in the germline V gene (reference sequence). Unmatched junction bases numbered 4, after V lost 5 bases and J lost 5 bases. CDR3 loop: CASSRDRVHEQYF. In DNA, the CDR3 is TGTGCCAGCAGCCGGGACAGGGTGCACGAGCAGTACTTC.

This rearrangement joins TRBV12-3 or TRBV12-4 to TRBJ2-7; D remains unclear. V was clipped by 6 bases and J by 5 bases, with 11 bases between them. This CDR3 region has 12 residues. The CDR3 spells CASRASVHEQYF. As DNA, the CDR3 is TGTGCCAGCAGGGCCTCCGTCCACGAGCAGTACTTC.

The chain is built from TRBV4-1 and TRBJ1-1; D not certain. There are 14 residues in the CDR3. V lost 5 bases and J 4 bases, leaving 14 bases between the germline ends. The germline V gene encodes CDR1 MGHRA and CDR2 YSYEKL. The CDR3 nucleotides read TGCGCCAGCAGCATCGGGGAATTGGGCACTGAAGCTTTCTTT. This gives the protein CASSIGELGTEAFF.

This clonotype showed up just a few times. V and J are TRBV14 and TRBJ2-1; D is possibly TRBD2 (5 bases). The germline gives CDR1 SGHDN, CDR2 FVKESK. Trimming took 1 base from V and 4 from J, leaving 14 bases between them. The CDR3 totals 16 residues. The CDR3 reads CASSQVRGIWYNEQFF. The CDR3, as DNA: TGTGCCAGCAGCCAAGTTAGAGGGATTTGGTACAATGAGCAGTTCTTC.

This chain links TRBV10-3 with TRBJ2-3; D is unresolved. Germline CDR1 is ENHRY and CDR2 is SYGVKD. The CDR3 has 13 amino acids. Trimming cost V 8 bases and J 3 bases, with 12 bases left between them. The CDR3 region is CAISEAVTDTQYF. In DNA form, the CDR3 reads TGTGCCATCTCTGAGGCGGTAACAGATACGCAGTATTTT.

V and J are TRBV6-2 or TRBV6-3 and TRBJ2-1; 10 nucleotides agree with TRBD1. Germline V lookup: CDR1 MNHEY, CDR2 SVGEGT. The V segment lost 5 bases and the J segment 7 bases; nucleotides outside the gene matches: 11. This CDR3 comprises 16 residues. Here the CDR3 DNA reads TGTGCCAGCAGTCTACCGCGACAGGGGGCCCGTAATGAGCAGTTCTTC. Amino acids: CASSLPRQGARNEQFF.

This rearrangement joins TRBV12-3 or TRBV12-4 to TRBJ2-3, with 9 nucleotides matching TRBD2. This CDR3 region has 12 residues. With V trimmed by 5 bases and J by 14 bases, 8 bases remained unmatched. The CDR3 protein is CASSPGLASWYF. The CDR3 DNA is TGTGCCAGCAGTCCCGGACTAGCGTCTTGGTATTTT.

This clonotype was recorded a few times. In nucleotides, the CDR3 is TGTGCCAGCAGCAAACGGACAGGGCCGAACACTGAAGCTTTCTTT. Protein product: CASSKRTGPNTEAFF. The chain links TRBV7-3 to TRBJ1-1; 8 positions agree with TRBD1. Germline assignment: CDR1 SGHTA and CDR2 FQGTGA. CDR3 length equals 15 residues. Trimming at V came to 5 bases and at J to 1 base, leaving 6 bases not matched to a gene.

This chain connects TRBV24-1 to TRBJ2-3, with D tentatively TRBD1 (5 bases). The CDR3 is 11 amino acids. Deletions cut 4 bases from V and 11 bases from J, with 9 bases between. Germline-derived CDR1 and CDR2 are KGHDR and SFDVKD. CDR3 bases: TGTGCCACCAGTGACCCGACAGAGCAGTATTTT. Its translation is CATSDPTEQYF.

This clonotype has only a few counts. V gene TRBV20-1 combines with J gene TRBJ2-7; D may be TRBD1 or TRBD2 (6 bases each). Germline V gene lookup returns CDR1 DFQATT and CDR2 SNEGSKA (reference sequence). The CDR3 runs 14 residues. The V and J ends lost 5 bases and 0 bases respectively, with 14 bases between them. The CDR3 coding sequence is TGCAGTGCTCTTCAAGGGGGGAGCTCCTACGAGCAGTACTTC. Translation: CSALQGGSSYEQYF.

Many counts were recorded for this clonotype. The V gene is TRBV18, the J gene TRBJ1-1; D unresolved. Germline values: CDR1 KGHSH, CDR2 LQKENI. The V gene lost 2 bases and the J gene lost 4 bases, with 11 bases spanning the gap. This CDR3 contains 14 residues. This CDR3 reads CASSPISDTTEAFF. DNA for the CDR3: TGTGCCAGCTCACCAATCTCTGATACCACTGAAGCTTTCTTT.

This clonotype has only a few counts. V usage is TRBV7-9 and J usage is TRBJ2-5; D not resolved. CDR3 length: 12 amino acids. Germline V gives CDR1 SEHNR, CDR2 FQNEAQ (reference sequence). Trimming took 6 bases from V and 3 from J, leaving 8 bases between them. CDR3 in amino acids: CASSRSKETQYF. The CDR3 nucleotides read TGTGCCAGCAGTCGTAGTAAAGAGACCCAGTACTTC.

This clonotype was counted between two and nine times. The chain couples TRBV6-5 to TRBJ1-2, with 12 bases identical to TRBD1. Germline lookup yields CDR1 MNHEY and CDR2 SVGAGI. CDR3 size: 14 residues. V was pared by 2 bases and J by 7 bases, with 2 bases of the junction left unmatched. The CDR3 protein is CASSYGTGGGGYTF. CDR3 nucleotides: TGTGCCAGCAGTTACGGGACAGGGGGCGGTGGCTACACCTTC.